This T cell receptor beta chain was recovered during a study of CD8 T cells in ankylosing spondylitis. The study, taken as a whole, reports: A TCR beta motif of eight highly homologous variants appeared characteristic of ankylosing spondylitis blood.

Trimming removed 0 bases at V and 3 bases at J, with 14 bases between. CDR1 and CDR2 from the germline V gene are LNHNV and YYDKDF (reference sequence). The CDR3 spans 16 residues. This clonotype turned up a few times. The antigen is not known. One entry per CDR3 protein, called by TCRdb with MiXCR from the 5' RACE reads. There are roughly 350,000 distinct CDR3 sequences in the sample; approximately 8% occur only once, and more than 14% lies in the top ten. This clonotype was sampled from a male donor with ankylosing spondylitis. The sequencing input was blood, either unsorted or a sorted T cell fraction (not recorded which). V and J are TRBV15 and TRBJ2-5; D is uncertain. This CDR3 reads CATSRDYIVREETQYF. CDR3 sequence (DNA): TGTGCCACCAGCAGAGACTATATAGTCAGAGAAGAGACCCAGTACTTC.